This T cell receptor (beta chain) stems from a study of T-cell memory formation after mild COVID-19. Study-level points and caveats: CD8+ contracting clones occupied EMRA, while CD4+ ones occupied mainly CM and EM. Contracting clones, day 15 to 85, had balanced CD4/CD8, and later expanders favored CD4+.

Barcoded TCR alpha and TCR beta cDNA libraries with UMIs came from 5'RACE using constant-segment primers. MiXCR, applied by TCRdb to the 5' RACE reads, yields one record per CDR3 protein. The sample has under 550,000 distinct CDR3 sequences; 15% to 20% are singletons. The V gene end was trimmed by 1 base and the J gene end by 3 bases; junction bases not matched to a gene: 4. The CDR3 length is 16 residues. Germline values: CDR1 SNHLY, CDR2 FYNNEI. In the case of this clonotype: The antigen remains unidentified.

The chain combines TRBV2 with TRBJ1-1; TRBD1 matches 11 bases. This receptor was obtained from an adult woman who had mild COVID-19 (a few samples of this study predate the infection). Cell type and time point are not known. The specimen was PBMCs or a T cell subset sorted from them (not recorded which). The CDR3 nucleotides are TGTGCCAGCAGTGAAGGGACAGGGGGCACGGACACTGAAGCTTTCTTT. Protein product: CASSEGTGGTDTEAFF. Complete variable domain (other parts from reference TRBV2 and TRBJ1-1): EPEVTQTPSHQVTQMGQEVILRCVPISNHLYFYWYRQILGQKVEFLVSFYNNEISEKSEIFDDQFSVERPDGSNFTLKIRSTKLEDSAMYFCASSEGTGGTDTEAFFGQGTRLTVV.